The next 7 T cell receptor beta chains were all read from a single sample in a study of T cells after yellow fever vaccination. Using its own MiXCR run on the 5' RACE reads, TCRdb lists one record per CDR3 protein. Here the sample spans roughly 340,000 distinct CDR3 sequences, more than 8.5% being singletons. The sequencing used PBMCs, collected on the day of the first yellow fever vaccination. The source of these receptors is a man aged 18-30 years who received the YFV17D yellow fever vaccine.

This clonotype was counted between two and nine times. The gene calls are TRBV7-2 and TRBJ2-5; 7 bases line up with TRBD2. The junction had 6 bases not matched to a gene; V was cut back by 5 bases and J by 0 bases. In germline, CDR1 is SGHTA, CDR2 FQGNSA. This CDR3 is built from 15 residues. For the CDR3, the DNA is TGTGCCAGCAGCGTGATTACTAGCGACCAAGAGACCCAGTACTTC. This encodes CASSVITSDQETQYF. Drawing the rest from reference TRBV7-2 and TRBJ2-5, the complete variable domain is GAGVSQSPSNKVTEKGKDVELRCDPISGHTALYWYRQSLGQGLEFLIYFQGNSAPDKSGLPSDRFSAERTGGSVSTLTIQRTQQEDSAVYLCASSVITSDQETQYFGPGTRLLVL.

This sequence joins TRBV6-1 and TRBJ2-5, with a possible D match to TRBD2 (7 bases). CDR3 length: 15 amino acids. In germline, CDR1 is MNHNS, CDR2 SASEGT. V was shortened by 6 bases and J by 5 bases, with 19 bases between the two germline ends. CDR3: CASRAPWAGAETQYF. The DNA for the CDR3 is TGTGCCAGCAGAGCCCCGTGGGCGGGGGCCGAGACCCAGTACTTC.

In this sample, this clonotype turned up a few times. The J gene is TRBJ1-1, the V gene TRBV6-5; 7 bases align to TRBD1. Unmatched junction bases numbered 3, after V lost 4 bases and J lost 1 base. Germline loops: CDR1 MNHEY, CDR2 SVGAGI. CDR3 length equals 14 residues. The chain's CDR3 is CASSLQGRNTEAFF. In DNA, the CDR3 is TGTGCCAGCAGTTTACAGGGGAGGAACACTGAAGCTTTCTTT.

This clonotype appeared a single time. One junction end disagrees with the germline gene, perhaps due to a read error. The gene calls are TRBV19 and TRBJ1-1, with TRBD1 as a possible D gene (6 bases). The CDR3 covers 13 residues. Germline V gene data show CDR1 as LNHDA and CDR2 as SQIVND (reference sequence). The DNA of the CDR3 is TGTGGGTCGGGGGCAGGGTTCGGCACTGAAGATTTCTTT. It codes for CGSGAGFGTEDFF.

As to this clonotype: The junction departs from germline at one end; a sequencing error may be responsible. This chain links TRBV7-8 with TRBJ1-5, with 9 bases identical to TRBD1. The V gene's germline CDR1 is SGHVS and CDR2 FQNEAQ. The CDR3 length is 11 residues. CDR3 loop: CASSHRDRVVF. As DNA, the CDR3 is TGTGCCAGCAGCCACCGGGACAGGGTAGTATTT. Variable domain in full (rest from reference TRBV7-8 and TRBJ1-5): GAGVSQSPRYKVAKRGQDVALRCDPISGHVSLFWYQQALGQGPEFLTYFQNEAQLDKSGLPSDRFFAERPEGSVSTLKIQRTQQEDSAVYLCASSHRDRVVFGDGTRLSIL.

This clonotype appeared many times. DNA of the CDR3: TGTGCCAGCAGCTTATTAGCGGCCACTAGCACAGATACGCAGTATTTT. It yields the protein CASSLLAATSTDTQYF. The V and J genes are TRBV7-2 and TRBJ2-3; D is possibly TRBD2 (6 bases). Germline CDR1 reads SGHTA; CDR2 reads FQGNSA. V lost 2 bases to trimming and J lost 0 bases, with 12 bases between them. The CDR3 extends over 16 amino acids.

The chain combines TRBV6-2 or TRBV6-3 with TRBJ2-1, with 13 positions matching TRBD2. The V gene's germline CDR1 is MNHEY and CDR2 SVGEGT. Germline trimming cut 8 bases from V and 4 bases from J; bases unmatched to any gene: 8. CDR3 length: 16 amino acids. The CDR3 DNA reads TGTGCCAGCCGAAACCGACTAGCGGGGGGATACAATGAGCAGTTCTTC. Encoded protein: CASRNRLAGGYNEQFF.